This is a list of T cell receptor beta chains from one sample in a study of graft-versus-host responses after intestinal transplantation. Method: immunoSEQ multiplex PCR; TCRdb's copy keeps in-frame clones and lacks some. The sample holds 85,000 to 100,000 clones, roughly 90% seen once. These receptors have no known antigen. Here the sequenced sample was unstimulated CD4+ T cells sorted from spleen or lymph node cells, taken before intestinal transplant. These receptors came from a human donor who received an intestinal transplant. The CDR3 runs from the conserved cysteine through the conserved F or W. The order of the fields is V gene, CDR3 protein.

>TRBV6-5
CASSSYVSPSYNEQFF
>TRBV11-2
CASSSEGARGQPQHF
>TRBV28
CASSLLTGAGTEAFF
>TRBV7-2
CASSLDLYYEQYF
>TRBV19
CASSRDRGSHSEKLFF
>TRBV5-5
CASSPEGYGYTF
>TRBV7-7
CASSLGARGETQYF
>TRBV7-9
CASSLAKNRAPGDEKLFF
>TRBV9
CASSVGGGSTDTQYF
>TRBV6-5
CASSDRVIQYF
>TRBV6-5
CASNKNGYYEQYF
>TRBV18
CASSPGDTEAFF
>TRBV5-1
CASSLGGTGPSTDTQYF
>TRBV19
CASSISPSTDYGYTF
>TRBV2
CASSEAQGVSGNTIYF
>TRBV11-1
CASSPLGGRVEAFF
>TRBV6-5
CASSSITGRTEAFF
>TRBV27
CATAGGLNQPQHF
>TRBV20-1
CSASLRGEQYF
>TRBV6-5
CASTSGGSYNEQFF
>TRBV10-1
CASSESAGGLQYF
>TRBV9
CASSGGGFGNTGELFF
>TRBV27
CASSSTTRNYGYTF
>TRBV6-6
CASSYSRKNTGELFF
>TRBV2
CASTGQRNEKLFF
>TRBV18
CASSPRAGDNEKLFF
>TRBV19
CASTPGAPAANYGYTF
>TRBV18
CASSDQVQGANGYTF
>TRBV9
CASSPSLRGGSGDTQYF
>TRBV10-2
CASSEVGVPNEKLFF